The 21 T cell receptor beta chains reported below all come from one sample, sequenced in a study of blood T cell repertoires in COVID-19. Libraries were prepared by immunoSEQ multiplex PCR; TCRdb keeps only in-frame clonotypes and omits some of them. The sample includes about 130,000 clones, about 92% of them seen just once. Sequences were obtained from peripheral blood. These receptors all come from a man aged 45 to 65 with active COVID-19.

This clone has only a few counts. This chain uses TRBV2 with TRBJ2-7; D uncertain. This CDR3 contains 12 residues. CDR1 and CDR2 (germline): SNHLY, FYNNEI. The V end lost 5 bases, the J end lost 1 base, and 6 bases lay between the germline ends. Here the CDR3 DNA reads TGTGCCAGCAGTTTCAATTCCTACGAGCAGTACTTC. Translated: CASSFNSYEQYF.

V gene TRBV19 combines with J gene TRBJ2-3; tentative D call: TRBD2 (5 bases). The V end was cut by 5 bases, the J end by 1 base, with 16 bases between. CDR1 and CDR2 from the germline V gene are LNHDA and SQIVND (reference sequence). This CDR3 spans 16 amino acids. The CDR3 loop reads CASSPTRAQRTDTQYF. CDR3 nucleotide sequence: TGTGCCAGTAGTCCCACTAGGGCACAACGCACAGATACGCAGTATTTT. The complete variable domain, with remaining parts taken from reference TRBV19 and TRBJ2-3, reads DGGITQSPKYLFRKEGQNVTLSCEQNLNHDAMYWYRQDPGQGLRLIYYSQIVNDFQKGDIAEGYSVSREKKESFPLTVTSAQKNPTAFYLCASSPTRAQRTDTQYFGPGTRLTVL.

This clone has a handful of counts. This rearrangement joins TRBV2 to TRBJ2-1; a weak D match, TRBD2 (6 bases). Germline CDR1 reads SNHLY; CDR2 reads FYNNEI. Trimming removed 2 bases from V and 0 bases from J, with 11 bases in between. This CDR3 comprises 16 residues. This chain's CDR3 is CASSESGSSSYNEQFF. The CDR3 region has the DNA TGTGCCAGCAGTGAAAGCGGGTCAAGCTCCTACAATGAGCAGTTCTTC. The full variable domain, completed using reference TRBV2 and TRBJ2-1, is EPEVTQTPSHQVTQMGQEVILRCVPISNHLYFYWYRQILGQKVEFLVSFYNNEISEKSEIFDDQFSVERPDGSNFTLKIRSTKLEDSAMYFCASSESGSSSYNEQFFGPGTRLTVL.

This chain joins TRBV5-4 and TRBJ2-2; D possibly corresponds to TRBD2 (6 bases). Germline lookup yields CDR1 SGHNT and CDR2 YYREEE (reference sequence). Trimming removed 3 bases from V and 6 bases from J, with 15 bases in between. The length of the CDR3 is 15 residues. The CDR3 spells CASSSPEGAAGELFF. CDR3 in DNA: TGTGCCAGCAGCTCGCCGGAGGGTGCGGCCGGGGAGCTGTTTTTT.

The rearrangement joins TRBV2 to TRBJ1-2; D not resolved. CDR3 length equals 13 residues. The germline CDR1 and CDR2 sequences are SNHLY and FYNNEI. V shed 4 bases and J shed 5 bases, with 11 bases lying between them. The CDR3 spells CASSADTLYGYTF. CDR3 nucleotide sequence: TGTGCCAGCAGTGCCGACACCTTATATGGCTACACCTTC.

This chain's CDR3 is CASSDPQELELFF. In DNA, the CDR3 is TGTGCCAGCAGCGACCCACAGGAACTCGAACTGTTTTTT. The J gene is TRBJ1-4, the V gene TRBV21-1; no DNA check was done on the table's D call, TRBD1. TRBV21-1 is described as a pseudogene. The length of the CDR3 is 13 residues.

As to this clone: The same CDR3 is also encoded by other DNA sequences in this sample. The chain uses TRBV5-1 and TRBJ2-3; possibly TRBD2 for D (6 bases). The CDR3 contains 16 residues. Trimming pared 4 bases from V and 3 bases from J, leaving 18 bases between. Germline CDR1 is SGHRS and CDR2 is YFSETQ. As DNA, the CDR3 is TGCGCCAGCAGCCTGGGCGGGACCCATGGGACAGATACGCAGTATTTT. Translating it yields CASSLGGTHGTDTQYF.

The rearrangement uses TRBV19 and TRBJ2-1; perhaps TRBD2 as D (6 bases). V dropped 8 bases and J dropped 0 bases, with 14 bases sitting between them. The CDR3 loop spans 15 amino acids. Germline V gene lookup returns CDR1 LNHDA and CDR2 SQIVND (reference sequence). CDR3 in amino acids: CASSRSGYSYNEQFF. The CDR3 nucleotides read TGTGCCAGTTCCCGCAGCGGGTACTCCTACAATGAGCAGTTCTTC. Full variable domain (missing parts from reference TRBV19 and TRBJ2-1): DGGITQSPKYLFRKEGQNVTLSCEQNLNHDAMYWYRQDPGQGLRLIYYSQIVNDFQKGDIAEGYSVSREKKESFPLTVTSAQKNPTAFYLCASSRSGYSYNEQFFGPGTRLTVL.

The rearrangement uses TRBV19 and TRBJ2-7, with 8 bases lining up with TRBD2. CDR1 LNHDA and CDR2 SQIVND come from the germline V gene (reference sequence). CDR3 length: 15 residues. The junction had 9 bases not matched to a gene; V was cut back by 7 bases and J by 1 base. CDR3 bases: TGTGCCAGTACCCTTTCCAGCGGGGGTTCCTACGAGCAGTACTTC. It translates to CASTLSSGGSYEQYF.

The chain recombines TRBV5-1 with TRBJ2-7; 12 positions agree with TRBD1. In germline, CDR1 is SGHRS, CDR2 YFSETQ. CDR3 length: 15 residues. Trimming cost V 3 bases and J 3 bases; bases outside gene matches: 4. CDR3 sequence: CASSSGTGGNYEQYF. The DNA for the CDR3 is TGCGCCAGCAGCTCAGGGACAGGGGGCAACTACGAGCAGTACTTC.

The chain joins TRBV12-2 to TRBJ2-3; the DNA was not used to check the table's D call, TRBD2. TRBV12-2 is a listed pseudogene. This CDR3 is 13 amino acids long. The CDR3 region has the DNA TGTGCAAGTCGCTCTAAGAGCACAGATACGCAGTATTTT. Translating it yields CASRSKSTDTQYF.

The chain uses TRBV6-2 or TRBV6-3 and TRBJ1-5; D gene unclear. CDR1 and CDR2 from the germline V gene are MNHEY and SVGEGT. V lost 6 bases, J lost 1 base, and 10 bases lay in between. CDR3 length: 14 amino acids. CDR3 sequence reads: CASSPTGSNQPQHF. The CDR3 DNA sequence: TGTGCCAGCAGCCCGACTGGGAGCAATCAGCCCCAGCATTTT.

This clone was observed a single time. V and J are TRBV7-8 and TRBJ2-5; no definite D call. The CDR3 has 14 residues. Trimming removed 3 bases at V and 1 base at J, with 9 bases between. Germline V gene sequence: CDR1 SGHVS, CDR2 FQNEAQ. The CDR3 nucleotides are TGTGCCAGCAGCTTTCTACTCCGCCAAGAGACCCAGTACTTC. Protein sequence: CASSFLLRQETQYF.

The chain links TRBV4-2 to TRBJ2-5; 9 positions match TRBD2. The V gene end was trimmed by 0 bases and the J gene end by 4 bases; junction bases not matched to a gene: 9. This CDR3 has 17 residues. In germline, CDR1 is LGHNA, CDR2 YNFKEQ. CDR3 bases: TGTGCCAGCAGCCAAGATCGGGCGGGGGGGGCGAGAGAGACCCAGTACTTC. Its protein is CASSQDRAGGARETQYF.

This clone was counted a single time. V gene TRBV10-3 combines with J gene TRBJ1-5, with D possibly TRBD1 on 5 matching bases. The CDR3 sequence is 13 residues long. V was trimmed by 3 bases and J by 7 bases, leaving 10 bases between them. From germline, CDR1 is ENHRY and CDR2 SYGVKD. The CDR3: CAISDGPGQPQHF. The CDR3 region has the DNA TGTGCCATCAGTGATGGTCCAGGGCAGCCCCAGCATTTT.

This sequence joins TRBV7-9 and TRBJ2-5, with D uncertain. The CDR3 contains 16 residues. Looked up from germline, CDR1 is SEHNR and CDR2 is FQNEAQ (reference sequence). Trimming cost V 0 bases and J 3 bases, with 14 bases left between them. Here the CDR3 reads CASSLAIKIREETQYF. Here the CDR3 DNA reads TGTGCCAGCAGCTTAGCGATTAAGATTCGGGAAGAGACCCAGTACTTC.

A remark on this clone: Other DNA sequences from this sample encode an identical CDR3 as well. This chain links TRBV5-1 with TRBJ2-5; 8 bases align to TRBD2. J gave up 4 bases and V 1 base, and 3 bases lay outside the gene matches. Germline CDR1 reads SGHRS; CDR2 reads YFSETQ. CDR3 length equals 14 residues. The CDR3 protein is CASSLKTSAETQYF. CDR3 nucleotides: TGCGCCAGCAGCTTGAAGACTAGCGCAGAGACCCAGTACTTC. The variable domain in full, with the rest retrieved from reference TRBV5-1 and TRBJ2-5, is KAGVTQTPRYLIKTRGQQVTLSCSPISGHRSVSWYQQTPGQGLQFLFEYFSETQRNKGNFPGRFSGRQFSNSRSEMNVSTLELGDSALYLCASSLKTSAETQYFGPGTRLLVL.

This sequence joins TRBV9 and TRBJ1-3, with 7 bases aligning to TRBD1. This CDR3 comprises 15 residues. In germline, CDR1 is SGDLS, CDR2 YYNGEE. V lost 2 bases to trimming and J lost 2 bases; unmatched junction nucleotides: 4. The CDR3 nucleotides are TGTGCCAGCAGCGTGGTAGGGACAGCTGGAAACACCATATATTTT. Amino acids: CASSVVGTAGNTIYF.

The chain has TRBV7-3 and TRBJ1-1, with unresolved D. The CDR3 is made up of 15 amino acids. V was trimmed by 2 bases and J by 0 bases, leaving 10 bases between them. CDR1 is SGHTA and CDR2 is FQGTGA in the germline V gene. This CDR3 reads CASSLENILNTEAFF. CDR3 sequence (DNA): TGTGCCAGCAGCTTAGAAAACATCCTGAACACTGAAGCTTTCTTT.

The V gene is TRBV3-1 (or the pseudogene TRBV3-2), the J gene TRBJ2-5, with 10 bases that match TRBD2. Trimming took 1 base from V and 2 from J; bases not matched to a gene: 10. Per the germline V gene, CDR1 is LGHDT and CDR2 is YNNKEL (reference sequence). The CDR3 contains 18 residues. The CDR3 DNA reads TGTGCCAGCAGCCAAGCGGGACTAGCGACCGACCCACAAGAGACCCAGTACTTC. The encoded protein is CASSQAGLATDPQETQYF.

The count of this clone is one. The chain recombines TRBV27 with TRBJ2-1, with D possibly being TRBD2 (6 bases). Germline CDR1 reads MNHEY; CDR2 reads SMNVEV (reference sequence). V lost 2 bases to trimming and J lost 2 bases, with 13 bases between them. CDR3 length equals 16 residues. CDR3 residues: CASSLRTGLTYNEQFF. CDR3 in DNA: TGTGCCAGCAGTTTACGGACGGGACTCACCTACAATGAGCAGTTCTTC.